The T cell receptor (beta chain) under discussion was sequenced for a study of PD-L1 blockade in urothelial cancer. In the study overall: Patients' histories included 0 to 3 prior chemotherapy regimens. Blood analysis took place 3 weeks (second dose) and 6 weeks after treatment start. Peripheral blood specimens exhibited a median yield of about 140,000 T cells.

Time point in this sample: pretreatment peripheral blood. The investigators introduced synthetic TCR analog templates into each PCR as spikes. This table comes from immunoSEQ multiplex PCR, and its TCRdb copy is limited to in-frame clones, with some not included. The table has around 100,000 clones, 85% to 90% seen once. Germline trimming cut 5 bases from V and 5 bases from J; bases unmatched to any gene: 5. Germline lookup yields CDR1 SGHNT and CDR2 YENEEA. The CDR3 spans 14 residues. The sequence derives from a man in his 60s with urothelial cancer. This material consisted of PBMCs, taken around atezolizumab (anti-PD-L1) treatment. This chain joins TRBV11-3 and TRBJ2-5, with 10 bases identical to TRBD2. The CDR3 reads CASSPAGGRETQYF. The CDR3 region has the DNA TGTGCCAGCAGCCCAGCGGGGGGGCGGGAGACCCAGTACTTC.